This TCR beta chain comes out of a study of cytomegalovirus exposure and HLA in healthy donors (dated by TCRdb to 2017 to 2019). Background on the whole study: According to an earlier analysis of 587 of the donors, roughly 180 million T cells yielded 117 million unique TCR beta sequences and more than 250 Gb of sequence data. A later genetic analysis used genome-wide SNP genotypes for about 55% of the 666 donors, treating that subset as a discovery cohort. In a later analysis, previously published TCR beta repertoires from roughly 710 donors were re-analyzed and high-resolution HLA genotyping was added so that TCR occurrence patterns could be studied. Typing coverage varied by locus: roughly 620-640 donors for A, B, C, DRB1 and DQB1; approximately 500 for DQA1; over 600 for DPA1; roughly 450 for DPB1. Roughly 320 gigabases of sequencing data and tens of millions of unique TCR sequences made up an early release that covered about 640 HLA-typed donors. The genetic ancestry cluster associated with self-reported Caucasian donors included around four fifths of the 350 to 500 genotyped donors. The study combined high-throughput TCR immunosequencing, statistical association of individual TCRs with disease status, and machine learning to predict cytomegalovirus infection status. Donor age, sex, ethnicity and CMV serostatus were collected together with the repertoire data. Rather than using new phenotypic data, the later analysis identified candidate immune exposures from TCR beta sequences and from how often those sequences occurred across donors. Among some 400 genotyped donors of the cohort, an average of approximately 240,000 unique TCR beta nucleotide sequences was sequenced per donor, of which roughly 17% were non-productive. In addition to the first cohort of around 670 subjects, a separate validation cohort of 120 different subjects was used. The aim of the study was to test whether cataloging public T cell receptors could identify signatures of past pathogen exposure. The study profiled the T cell repertoires of 666 subjects by immunosequencing and related them to cytomegalovirus serostatus. In an earlier analysis of roughly 540 of the donors, high-throughput TCR beta sequencing was used to judge whether each TCR beta V gene segment behaved as functional or pseudogenic. Class I and class II HLA loci were covered by the typing at four-digit resolution. Because of strong linkage in the cohort, roughly five DR-DQ haplotypes were treated as single units for association and clustering. Every repertoire in the discovery cohort had been generated on one and the same sequencing platform. Results and caveats for the whole study, not just this receptor: Compared with equally common non-associated chains, HLA-associated TCR beta chains in a later analysis were more clonally expanded and had lower generation probabilities. An association between a missense DCLRE1C variant and V-gene and J-gene trimming of TCR beta chains was found in a later genetic analysis and replicated in an independent cohort. According to a later analysis, most CMV-associated TCR beta chains appeared to be HLA-restricted, and the HLA associations seemed to be driven largely by CMV exposure. Correlated functional status among segregating V segments might be attributable to linkage disequilibrium, but an unknown experimental factor could not be ruled out. Only TCR beta chains were sequenced in this cohort, and the absence of alpha or paired-chain data limited detectable features. A further reported finding was that TCR beta sequences accurately predicted the HLA-A and HLA-B alleles for most subjects in the first cohort. The sequencing pipeline was judged likely to have produced a cluster of highly shared sequence variants as a technical artifact. According to a later genetic analysis, donors in an Asian-associated ancestry cluster had fewer N-insertions in productive TCRs than the approximately 650-donor mean. The authors suggested that the approach could potentially be extended to other disease states and immunological phenotypes. According to a later analysis, TCR association rates differed among HLA loci, with DRB1 alleles showing the most associated TCRs and HLA-C alleles showing the fewest. An earlier analysis of approximately 530 of the donors showed that most TCR beta V segments appeared in productive rearrangements either about 87% or about 30% of the time, which broadly matched IMGT annotations. The only immune exposure information available for the cohort was CMV serostatus. Some 15 rarely observed V segments, including chromosome 9 orphons, were excluded from the earlier analysis of about 610 of the donors because counts were too low. Most TCR sequences were observed very rarely across donors, whereas some public TCRs were present in many individuals. Cytomegalovirus status was reported to be diagnosed by the classifier with high specificity and sensitivity in both the original and validation cohorts. In vitro tests confirmed that a few of the cytomegalovirus-associated TCR beta chains recognize cytomegalovirus antigens. Sequencing depth was assumed to be roughly uniform across donors in the presence/absence analyses, though that assumption may not hold. When HLA alleles, especially DR and DQ, strongly co-occurred, attributing TCR associations to individual alleles was difficult. HLA typing was unavailable for some donors at each locus, so association tests used only the typed subset. A later analysis reported that several top co-occurrence clusters appeared linked to parvovirus B19, influenza, CMV and Epstein-Barr virus. In a later analysis, 16,951 TCR beta sequences were associated with specific HLA alleles at a false discovery rate of 0.05. The study gave a list of about 170 TCR beta chains associated with cytomegalovirus. Some IMGT-functional V segments, including TRBV6-2 and TRBV6-3, could not be told apart with the 87-base-pair reads, so those segments were excluded.

Libraries were constructed by the immunoSEQ multiplex PCR assay. The multiplex PCR relied on a mix of 60 forward primers for TCR Vbeta segments and 13 reverse primers for TCR Jbeta segments. Amplification of the CDR3 region of rearranged TCR beta genes was performed with a multiplex PCR assay on genomic DNA. On the Illumina HiSeq System, the amplified TCR beta libraries were sequenced as 87-base-pair reads. Per the original workflow: In a later analysis, roughly 80 million unique TCR beta chains were counted across the approximately 640 repertoires, and roughly 9.9 million of these chains were shared by at least two donors. Raw reads were error-corrected and collapsed into unique sequences by a nearest-neighbor algorithm in which closely related sequences were merged to remove PCR and sequencing errors. CDR3 sequences were aligned to IMGT reference sequences to assign V, D and J gene segments. For a sequence to be retained, a match of at least six nucleotides to both a V gene segment and a J gene segment was required. A rearrangement counted as productive if the CDR3 had no stop codons and remained in frame with V and J, and every other rearrangement counted as non-productive. Following IMGT convention, CDR3 was defined as the stretch from the second conserved V-encoded cysteine up to the conserved J-encoded phenylalanine. The earlier analysis of some 580 of the donors excluded any sequence lacking an unambiguous match to a single V gene segment. In an earlier analysis of approximately 610 of the donors, V segments were called functional above 56.7% productive rearrangements and were called segregating when the between-donor standard deviation exceeded 5%. A statistical classification framework was developed to diagnose cytomegalovirus status using the catalog of TCR beta chain sequences. In a later analysis, V and J genes were assigned by comparing TCR nucleotide sequences against IMGT/GENE-DB human TR gene sequences. The TCRdist pipeline was used in a later analysis to assign CDR3 sequences and most-parsimonious VDJ recombination scenarios. In a later analysis, each TCR beta chain was defined by its CDR3 amino acid sequence together with its V-gene family, and reads without a unique V-gene family were excluded. In a later analysis, a few hundred highly shared, low-generation-probability nucleotide sequences were removed to address suspected cross-contamination and a sequencing artifact. A later analysis calculated a clonal expansion index for each public chain from normalized within-repertoire ranks of inferred template counts. In a later analysis, generation probabilities were computed with a VDJ recombination model fitted to out-of-frame rearrangements, and the resulting probabilities were checked against IGoR. In a later analysis, hypergeometric tests were used to score TCR-TCR, TCR-HLA and TCR-CMV co-occurrence, with a repertoire-size bias correction applied to TCR pairs. A later analysis estimated false discovery rates by permuting HLA or CMV assignments 20 times. A later analysis grouped co-occurring TCRs with DBSCAN, adding TCRdist sequence similarity when clustering within HLA-allele-positive subsets. Repertoires with fewer than 30,000 or more than 120,000 public chains, plus five repertoires with anomalous nucleotide sharing, were excluded from co-occurrence clustering. In TCRdb, the immuneACCESS table is reduced to in-frame sequences with V and J assigned. These tables do not hold every clone; where another copy was compared, an unresolved V gene accounts for under half, and the others remain unexplained. V and J calls and clone size follow that table, whereas D and trimming were derived from the DNA. The sample yields under 300,000 clones; around 90% were counted once. The top ten constitute 1.7% of the sample.

In total, 630 or so healthy bone marrow donors made up the cohort. At the time of sampling, all cohort members were nominally healthy, though unrecorded immune exposures were likely present. The donor was CMV seronegative and was included in the group of 352 seronegative cohort members. Each donor provided a peripheral blood sample, and peripheral blood mononuclear cells were used for TCR beta sequencing. The Qiagen DNeasy Blood Extraction Kit was used to extract genomic DNA from the blood cell samples. Remarks on this clone: Its antigen is currently not known. Base qualities are missing; no much larger clone stands one base away.

For CDR1 and CDR2, the germline V gene lists SGHTA and FQGTGA. The CDR3 runs 17 residues from the cysteine to the phenylalanine. Just the 51-base CDR3 DNA is kept, in frame starting at base 1. Clipping removes 5 bases from V and 4 bases from J, with 17 as the unmatched junction base count. Input material: PBMCs. The receptor was isolated from a girl under 10 years old in good health and CMV-seronegative. The rearrangement joined TRBV7-3 to TRBJ2-7; 7 of the junction bases match TRBD1. The CDR3 protein: CASSKGGATAKVYEQYF. At the DNA level, the sequence is TGTGCCAGCAGCAAAGGGGGCGCGACTGCTAAGGTGTACGAGCAGTACTTC.